A single count supports the clone carrying this T cell receptor beta chain. Its antigen is as yet unknown. This entry belongs to a study of a mutant IDH1 vaccine in newly diagnosed glioma. Across the whole study: Treated patients, averaging approximately 40 years, were around 62% male and roughly 40% female.

The study, taken as a whole, reports: With respect to changes in top peripheral T cell clonotypes, pseudoprogression seemed unrelated.

Time point here: week 5, during vaccination. A 20-mer mutant IDH1 peptide at 300 ug was injected subcutaneously with topical imiquimod. Profiled with immunoSEQ multiplex PCR; TCRdb holds only in-frame clones, not every one. The sample holds 52,000 or so clones, 82% seen once. Germline-derived CDR1 and CDR2 are MGHRA and YSYEKL. CDR3 length: 16 residues. V gave up 3 bases and J gave up 2 bases, with 14 bases separating them. This receptor was identified in a woman between 18 and 29 years old with glioma. Some clones in this sample may be carry-over from other donors' samples. V gene TRBV4-1 combines with J gene TRBJ1-5; a weak D match, TRBD1 (6 bases). Sequences were derived from PBMCs, sampled from a glioma patient whose treatment included an IDH1 peptide vaccine. The chain's CDR3 is CASSHPQGKGNQPQHF. The DNA for the CDR3 is TGCGCCAGCAGCCACCCCCAGGGGAAGGGCAATCAGCCCCAGCATTTT.